The rows below give T cell receptor beta chains drawn from one sample of a study of T-cell memory formation after mild COVID-19. One entry per CDR3 protein, called by TCRdb with MiXCR from the 5' RACE reads. The sample holds roughly 320,000 distinct CDR3 sequences, around 28% seen once. Sequencing was done on a sample of PBMCs or a T cell subset sorted from them (not recorded which). These receptors were obtained from an adult woman who had mild COVID-19 (a few samples of this study predate the infection). Cell type and time point are not known. The CDR3 runs from the conserved cysteine through the conserved F or W. A D gene is named only where the DNA matches it firmly. A row's size may be missing; if present it is once, few, many or a size class.

j_gene: TRBJ2-5
abundance: few
d_gene: .
v_gene: TRBV10-3
CDR3nt: TGTGCCATCAGTGCGCACGGTCAAGAGACCCAGTACTTC
CDR3aa: CAISAHGQETQYF

j_gene: TRBJ2-7
abundance: .
d_gene: .
v_gene: TRBV2
CDR3nt: TGTGCCAGCGGGTACGAGCAGTACTTC
CDR3aa: CASGYEQYF

j_gene: TRBJ1-3
abundance: .
d_gene: .
v_gene: TRBV19
CDR3nt: TGTGCCAGTAGCGTCGAGGGAATAGTCTCTGGAAACACCATATATTTT
CDR3aa: CASSVEGIVSGNTIYF

j_gene: TRBJ1-3
abundance: .
d_gene: .
v_gene: TRBV7-9
CDR3nt: TGTGCCAGCAGCTTTAAAACCGGGCAGGCCAGCTCTGGAAACACCATATATTTT
CDR3aa: CASSFKTGQASSGNTIYF

j_gene: TRBJ1-1
abundance: .
d_gene: .
v_gene: TRBV29-1
CDR3nt: TGCAGCGTTGTTAAACCCGAGAACACTGAAGCTTTCTTT
CDR3aa: CSVVKPENTEAFF

j_gene: TRBJ2-5
abundance: few
d_gene: TRBD2
v_gene: TRBV4-2
CDR3nt: TGTGCCAGCAGCCAAGAGGCACTAGCGGGGGTCCAAGGTACCCAGTACTTC
CDR3aa: CASSQEALAGVQGTQYF

j_gene: TRBJ2-7
abundance: few
d_gene: TRBD1
v_gene: TRBV7-2
CDR3nt: TGTGCCAGCAGCGCACAGGGGTCCTACGAGCAGTACTTC
CDR3aa: CASSAQGSYEQYF

j_gene: TRBJ2-5
abundance: .
d_gene: .
v_gene: TRBV11-2
CDR3nt: TGTGCCAGCAGCTTATCTGGTGCCGCAGGGGAGACCCAGTACTTC
CDR3aa: CASSLSGAAGETQYF

j_gene: TRBJ2-3
abundance: .
d_gene: TRBD1
v_gene: TRBV5-6
CDR3nt: TGTGCCAGCAGTATAGGACAGGGCCGCGCAGATACGCAGTATTTT
CDR3aa: CASSIGQGRADTQYF

j_gene: TRBJ2-7
abundance: .
d_gene: TRBD2
v_gene: TRBV27
CDR3nt: TGTGACAGAAGTTTACAAGGACTAGCGGGAGTATACGAGCAGTACTTC
CDR3aa: CDRSLQGLAGVYEQYF

j_gene: TRBJ1-1
abundance: .
d_gene: .
v_gene: TRBV7-9
CDR3nt: TGTGCCAGCAGCTTAACCCGGTACACTGAAGCTTTCTTT
CDR3aa: CASSLTRYTEAFF

j_gene: TRBJ1-5
abundance: .
d_gene: .
v_gene: TRBV5-5
CDR3nt: TGTGCCAGCAGCTTGGGTCCTTTAGAATCTCAACCCCAGCATTTT
CDR3aa: CASSLGPLESQPQHF

j_gene: TRBJ2-1
abundance: few
d_gene: TRBD2
v_gene: TRBV24-1
CDR3nt: TGTGCCACCAGCCCGGGACTATTACACAATGAGCAGTTCTTC
CDR3aa: CATSPGLLHNEQFF

j_gene: TRBJ2-3
abundance: few
d_gene: TRBD2
v_gene: TRBV3-1
CDR3nt: TGTGCCAGCAGCCAAGGACTAGCGGCCACAGATACGCAGTATTTT
CDR3aa: CASSQGLAATDTQYF

j_gene: TRBJ2-3
abundance: .
d_gene: TRBD2
v_gene: TRBV30
CDR3nt: TGTGCCTGGATCTACGCTAGCGGGAGCACAGATACGCAGTATTTT
CDR3aa: CAWIYASGSTDTQYF

j_gene: TRBJ2-2
abundance: few
d_gene: .
v_gene: TRBV6-5
CDR3nt: TGTGCCAGCAGCGCGGGGCAAGACGGGGAGCTGTTTTTT
CDR3aa: CASSAGQDGELFF

j_gene: TRBJ1-6
abundance: .
d_gene: .
v_gene: TRBV7-9
CDR3nt: TGTGCCAGCAGCTTAGACAACTATTCACCCCTCCACTTT
CDR3aa: CASSLDNYSPLHF

j_gene: TRBJ2-1
abundance: .
d_gene: .
v_gene: TRBV5-1
CDR3nt: TGCGCCAGCAGCTTGGGACAGGCACCGGGGAGGGATTACAATGAGCAGTTCTTC
CDR3aa: CASSLGQAPGRDYNEQFF

j_gene: TRBJ2-1
abundance: .
d_gene: TRBD2
v_gene: TRBV11-1
CDR3nt: TGTGCCAGCAGTCAGACTAGCGATGATGAGCAGTTCTTC
CDR3aa: CASSQTSDDEQFF

j_gene: TRBJ2-5
abundance: .
d_gene: TRBD1
v_gene: TRBV6-2/TRBV6-3
CDR3nt: TGTGCCAGCAGTTACACCGGGACAGCCGCGGAGACCCAGTACTTC
CDR3aa: CASSYTGTAAETQYF